Listed here is a single T cell receptor (beta chain). The sample is drawn from a study of blood T cell repertoires in COVID-19. Looking at the study overall: Both acute and convalescent COVID-19 samples were obtained from the United States, Italy and Spain. Sample material is recorded as cDNA or gDNA derived from T cells, B-cell-depleted T cells, or PBMCs.

CDR1 is MDHEN and CDR2 is SYDVKM in the germline V gene. V shed 4 bases, J shed 5 bases, and the junction held 7 bases outside the gene matches. This CDR3 has 15 amino acids. How the authors handled the data: Reference gene primer amplification yielded estimated nucleated cell counts. Sequencing was performed with immunoSEQ multiplex PCR; in TCRdb, only in-frame clones are kept and a portion is missing. That table is the source of V, J and clone size, and D and trimming were worked out from the DNA. The table lists a few hundred thousand clones, about 80% of them singletons. The sample taken for sequencing was peripheral blood. The chain has TRBV28 and TRBJ1-4; the match to TRBD1 covers 7 bases. This clonotype was obtained from a man aged 30-40 years who had recovered from COVID-19. The DNA for the CDR3 is TGTGCCAGCAGTTCCTACTCAGGGGGGAATGAAAAACTGTTTTTT. Its protein is CASSSYSGGNEKLFF.